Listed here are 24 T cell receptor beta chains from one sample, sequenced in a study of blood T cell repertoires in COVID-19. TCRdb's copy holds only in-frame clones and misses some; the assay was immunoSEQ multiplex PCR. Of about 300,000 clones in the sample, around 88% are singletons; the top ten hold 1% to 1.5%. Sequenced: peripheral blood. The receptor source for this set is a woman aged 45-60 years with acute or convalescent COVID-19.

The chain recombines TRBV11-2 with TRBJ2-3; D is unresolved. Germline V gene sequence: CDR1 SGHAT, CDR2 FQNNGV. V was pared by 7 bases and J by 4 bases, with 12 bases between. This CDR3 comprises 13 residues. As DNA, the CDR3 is TGTGCCAGCAACCCCCAGATCTCAGATACGCAGTATTTT. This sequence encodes CASNPQISDTQYF. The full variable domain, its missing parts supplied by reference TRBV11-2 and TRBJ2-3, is EAGVAQSPRYKIIEKRQSVAFWCNPISGHATLYWYQQILGQGPKLLIQFQNNGVVDDSQLPKDRFSAERLKGVDSTLKIQPAKLEDSAVYLCASNPQISDTQYFGPGTRLTVL.

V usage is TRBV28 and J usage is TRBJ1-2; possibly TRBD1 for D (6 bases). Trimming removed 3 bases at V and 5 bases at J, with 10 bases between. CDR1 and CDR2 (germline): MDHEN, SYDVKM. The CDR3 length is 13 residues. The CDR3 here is CASSFGTKYGYTF. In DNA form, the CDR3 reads TGTGCCAGCAGTTTTGGGACAAAGTATGGCTACACCTTC.

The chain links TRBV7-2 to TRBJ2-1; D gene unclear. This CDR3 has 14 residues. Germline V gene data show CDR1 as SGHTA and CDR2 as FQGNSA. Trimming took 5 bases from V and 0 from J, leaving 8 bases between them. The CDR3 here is CASSPRSSYNEQFF. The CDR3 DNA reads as TGTGCCAGCAGCCCCCGTAGCTCCTACAATGAGCAGTTCTTC.

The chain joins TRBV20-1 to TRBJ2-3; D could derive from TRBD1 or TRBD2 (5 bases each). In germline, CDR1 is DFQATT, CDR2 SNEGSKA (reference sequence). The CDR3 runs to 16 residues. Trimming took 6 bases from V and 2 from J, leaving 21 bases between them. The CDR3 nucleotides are TGCAGTGCCAGTGACAGCACGAGGGCCAACACAGATACGCAGTATTTT. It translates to CSASDSTRANTDTQYF.

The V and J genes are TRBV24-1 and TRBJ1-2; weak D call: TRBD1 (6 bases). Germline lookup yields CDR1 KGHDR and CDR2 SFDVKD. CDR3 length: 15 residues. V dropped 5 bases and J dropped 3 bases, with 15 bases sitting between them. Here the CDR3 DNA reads TGTGCCACCAGTGGGAACAGGGACGTCCACTATGGCTACACCTTC. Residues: CATSGNRDVHYGYTF.

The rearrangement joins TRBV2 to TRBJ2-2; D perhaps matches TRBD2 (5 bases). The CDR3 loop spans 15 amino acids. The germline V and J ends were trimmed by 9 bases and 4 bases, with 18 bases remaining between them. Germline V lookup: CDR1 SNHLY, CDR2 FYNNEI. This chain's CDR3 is CARDHSAHSTGELFF. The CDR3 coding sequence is TGTGCCAGGGATCATAGCGCCCATAGCACCGGGGAGCTGTTTTTT.

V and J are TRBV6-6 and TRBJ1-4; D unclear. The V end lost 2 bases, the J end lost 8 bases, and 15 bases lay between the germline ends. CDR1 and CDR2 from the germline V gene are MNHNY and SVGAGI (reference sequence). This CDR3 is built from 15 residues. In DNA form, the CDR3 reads TGTGCCAGCAGTTACAGCGGCCCGAGCGGGGAAAAACTGTTTTTT. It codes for CASSYSGPSGEKLFF.

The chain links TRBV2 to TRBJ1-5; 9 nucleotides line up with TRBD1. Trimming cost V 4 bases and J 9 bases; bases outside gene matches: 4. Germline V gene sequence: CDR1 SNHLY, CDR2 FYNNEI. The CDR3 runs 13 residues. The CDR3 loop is CASSGRDRAPQHF. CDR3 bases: TGTGCCAGCAGTGGGCGGGACAGGGCGCCCCAGCATTTT.

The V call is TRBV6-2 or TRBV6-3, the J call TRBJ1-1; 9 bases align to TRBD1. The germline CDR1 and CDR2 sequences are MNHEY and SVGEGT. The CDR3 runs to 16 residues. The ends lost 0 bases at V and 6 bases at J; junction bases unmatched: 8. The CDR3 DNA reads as TGTGCCAGCAGTTACTCTAGGGGACAGGGTAGGTCTGAAGCTTTCTTT. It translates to CASSYSRGQGRSEAFF.

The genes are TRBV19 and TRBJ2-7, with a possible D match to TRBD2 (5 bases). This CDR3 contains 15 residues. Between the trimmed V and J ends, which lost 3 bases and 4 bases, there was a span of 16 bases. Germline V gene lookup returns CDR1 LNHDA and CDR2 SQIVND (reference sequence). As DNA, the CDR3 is TGTGCCAGTAGTATCGGACTCCTTAGCGAGTACGAGCAGTACTTC. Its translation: CASSIGLLSEYEQYF.

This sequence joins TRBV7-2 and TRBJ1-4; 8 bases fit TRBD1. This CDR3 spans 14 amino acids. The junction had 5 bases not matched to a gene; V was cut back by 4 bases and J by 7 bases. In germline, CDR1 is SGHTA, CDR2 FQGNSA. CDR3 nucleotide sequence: TGTGCCAGCAGCTCGTCCGGGACAGGTGAAAAACTGTTTTTT. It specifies CASSSSGTGEKLFF.

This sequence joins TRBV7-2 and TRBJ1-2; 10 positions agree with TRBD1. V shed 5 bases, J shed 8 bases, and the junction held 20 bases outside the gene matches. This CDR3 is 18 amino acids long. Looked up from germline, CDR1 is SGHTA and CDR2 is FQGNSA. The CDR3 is CASSLRIQTGQGPEGYTF. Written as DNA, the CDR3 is TGTGCCAGCAGCCTACGGATTCAAACGGGACAGGGGCCAGAAGGCTACACCTTC.

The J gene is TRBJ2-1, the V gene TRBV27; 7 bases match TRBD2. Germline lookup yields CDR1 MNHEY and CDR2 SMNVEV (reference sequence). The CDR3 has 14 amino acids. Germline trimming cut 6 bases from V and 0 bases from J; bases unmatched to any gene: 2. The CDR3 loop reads CASRTSDSYNEQFF. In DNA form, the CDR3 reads TGTGCCAGCAGAACTAGCGACTCCTACAATGAGCAGTTCTTC.

CDR3 sequence reads: CASSQAERNTEAFF. Here the CDR3 DNA reads TGCGCCAGCAGCCAAGCAGAGCGGAACACTGAAGCTTTCTTT. The chain combines TRBV4-1 with TRBJ1-1; D is unresolved. Trimming removed 1 base from V and 1 base from J, with 7 bases in between. Germline V gene lookup returns CDR1 MGHRA and CDR2 YSYEKL. This CDR3 region has 14 residues.

As DNA, the CDR3 is TGTGCCAGTAGTATATTTGCAGGGGGCTTCACTGAAGCTTTCTTT. Its translation is CASSIFAGGFTEAFF. J is TRBJ1-1 and V is TRBV19, with 8 bases matching TRBD1. CDR3 size: 15 residues. The germline V gene encodes CDR1 LNHDA and CDR2 SQIVND (reference sequence). The trim removed 2 bases at V and 4 bases at J, leaving 6 bases unmatched. The full variable domain, with the rest looked up from reference TRBV19 and TRBJ1-1, is DGGITQSPKYLFRKEGQNVTLSCEQNLNHDAMYWYRQDPGQGLRLIYYSQIVNDFQKGDIAEGYSVSREKKESFPLTVTSAQKNPTAFYLCASSIFAGGFTEAFFGQGTRLTVV.

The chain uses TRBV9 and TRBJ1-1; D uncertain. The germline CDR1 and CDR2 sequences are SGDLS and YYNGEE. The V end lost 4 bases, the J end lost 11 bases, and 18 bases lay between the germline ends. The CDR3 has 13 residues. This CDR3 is CASSTLQNTRAFF. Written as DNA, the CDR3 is TGTGCCAGCAGCACCTTACAGAACACTAGGGCTTTCTTT.

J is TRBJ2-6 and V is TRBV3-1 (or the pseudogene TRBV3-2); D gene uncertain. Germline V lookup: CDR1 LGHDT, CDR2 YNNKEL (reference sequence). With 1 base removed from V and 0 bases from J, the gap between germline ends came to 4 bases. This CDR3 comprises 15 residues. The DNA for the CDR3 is TGTGCCAGCAGCCAAGCGAGCTCTGGGGCCAACGTCCTGACTTTC. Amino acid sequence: CASSQASSGANVLTF.

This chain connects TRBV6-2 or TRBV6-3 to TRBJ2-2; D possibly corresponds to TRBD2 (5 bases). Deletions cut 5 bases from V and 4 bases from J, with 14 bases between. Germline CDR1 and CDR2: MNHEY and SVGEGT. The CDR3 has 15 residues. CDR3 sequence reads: CASSMTGDRTGELFF. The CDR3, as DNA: TGTGCCAGCAGTATGACCGGGGATCGCACCGGGGAGCTGTTTTTT.

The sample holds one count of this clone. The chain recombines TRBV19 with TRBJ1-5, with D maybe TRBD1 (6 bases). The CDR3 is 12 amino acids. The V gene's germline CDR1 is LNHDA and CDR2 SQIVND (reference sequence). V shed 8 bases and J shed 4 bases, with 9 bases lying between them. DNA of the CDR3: TGTGCCAGTCGTACAGGGAATCAGCCCCAGCATTTT. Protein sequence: CASRTGNQPQHF. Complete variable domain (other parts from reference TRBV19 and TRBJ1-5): DGGITQSPKYLFRKEGQNVTLSCEQNLNHDAMYWYRQDPGQGLRLIYYSQIVNDFQKGDIAEGYSVSREKKESFPLTVTSAQKNPTAFYLCASRTGNQPQHFGDGTRLSIL.

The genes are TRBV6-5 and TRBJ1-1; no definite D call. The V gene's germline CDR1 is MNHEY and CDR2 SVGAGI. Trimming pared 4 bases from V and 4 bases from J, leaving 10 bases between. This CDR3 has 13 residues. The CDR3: CASSSTASTEAFF. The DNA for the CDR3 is TGTGCCAGCAGTTCGACGGCTAGCACTGAAGCTTTCTTT.

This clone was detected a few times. The CDR3 is CASRSDYYEQYV. The CDR3 region has the DNA TGTGCCAGCAGATCGGACTACTACGAGCAGTACGTC. The chain recombines TRBV2 with TRBJ2-7; D is perhaps TRBD2 (6 bases). The V gene's germline CDR1 is SNHLY and CDR2 FYNNEI. The length of the CDR3 is 12 residues. Trimming took 6 bases from V and 3 from J, leaving 9 bases between them.

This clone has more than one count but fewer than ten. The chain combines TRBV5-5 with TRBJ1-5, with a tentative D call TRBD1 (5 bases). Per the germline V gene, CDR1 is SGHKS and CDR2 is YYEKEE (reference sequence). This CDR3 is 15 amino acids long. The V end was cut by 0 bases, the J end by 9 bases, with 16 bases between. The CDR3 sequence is CASSLAQGGRSPQHF. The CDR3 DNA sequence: TGTGCCAGCAGCTTGGCGCAGGGCGGGAGATCGCCCCAGCATTTT. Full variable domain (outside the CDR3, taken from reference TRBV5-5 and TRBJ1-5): DAGVTQSPTHLIKTRGQQVTLRCSPISGHKSVSWYQQVLGQGPQFIFQYYEKEERGRGNFPDRFSARQFPNYSSELNVNALLLGDSALYLCASSLAQGGRSPQHFGDGTRLSIL.

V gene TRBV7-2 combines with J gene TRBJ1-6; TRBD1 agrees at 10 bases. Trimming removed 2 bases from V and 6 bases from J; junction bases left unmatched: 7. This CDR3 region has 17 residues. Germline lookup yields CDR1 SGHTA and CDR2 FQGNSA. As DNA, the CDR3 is TGTGCCAGCAGCTTAAATTTCAGGGACAGGGGTAATTCACCCCTCCACTTT. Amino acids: CASSLNFRDRGNSPLHF.

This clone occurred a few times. CDR3 region: CASRSTGDGRGDTEAFF. The CDR3 region has the DNA TGTGCCAGCAGGTCTACAGGGGATGGAAGAGGTGACACTGAAGCTTTCTTT. The genes are TRBV4-2 and TRBJ1-1; 7 positions agree with TRBD1. From germline, CDR1 is LGHNA and CDR2 YNFKEQ. Losses at the gene ends were 6 bases for V and 3 bases for J; bases not matched to a gene: 16. CDR3 length equals 17 residues.